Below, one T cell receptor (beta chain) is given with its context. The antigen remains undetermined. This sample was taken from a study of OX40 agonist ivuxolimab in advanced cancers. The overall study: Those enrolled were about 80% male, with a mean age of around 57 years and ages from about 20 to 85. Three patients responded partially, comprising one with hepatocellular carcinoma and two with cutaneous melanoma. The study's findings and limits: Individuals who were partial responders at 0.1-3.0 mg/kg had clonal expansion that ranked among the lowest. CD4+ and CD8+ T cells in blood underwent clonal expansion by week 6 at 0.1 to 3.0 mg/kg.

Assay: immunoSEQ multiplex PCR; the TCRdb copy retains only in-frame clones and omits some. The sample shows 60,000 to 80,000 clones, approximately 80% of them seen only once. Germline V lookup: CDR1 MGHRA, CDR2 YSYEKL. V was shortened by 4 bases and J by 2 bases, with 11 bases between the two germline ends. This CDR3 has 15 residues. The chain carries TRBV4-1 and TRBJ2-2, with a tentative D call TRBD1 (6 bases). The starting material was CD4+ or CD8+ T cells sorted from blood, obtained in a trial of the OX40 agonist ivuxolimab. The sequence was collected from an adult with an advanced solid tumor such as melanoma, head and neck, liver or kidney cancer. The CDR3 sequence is CASSLGQANTGELFF. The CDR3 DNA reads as TGCGCCAGCAGCCTGGGACAAGCAAACACCGGGGAGCTGTTTTTT.